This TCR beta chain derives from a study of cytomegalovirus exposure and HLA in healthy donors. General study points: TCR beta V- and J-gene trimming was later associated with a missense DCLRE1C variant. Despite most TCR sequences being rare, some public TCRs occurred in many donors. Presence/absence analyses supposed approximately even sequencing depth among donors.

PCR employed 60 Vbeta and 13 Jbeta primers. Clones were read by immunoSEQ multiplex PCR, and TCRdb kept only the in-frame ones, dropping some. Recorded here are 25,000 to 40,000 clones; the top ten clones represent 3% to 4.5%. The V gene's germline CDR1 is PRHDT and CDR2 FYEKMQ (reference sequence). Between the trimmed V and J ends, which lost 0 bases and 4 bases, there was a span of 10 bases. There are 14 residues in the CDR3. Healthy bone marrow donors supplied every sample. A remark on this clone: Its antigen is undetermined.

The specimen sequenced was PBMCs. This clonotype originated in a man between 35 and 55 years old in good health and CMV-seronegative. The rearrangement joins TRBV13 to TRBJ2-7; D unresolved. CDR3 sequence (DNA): TGTGCCAGCAGCTTAGGTGGAAGGAGTTACGAGCAGTACTTC. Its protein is CASSLGGRSYEQYF.